This TCR beta chain originates from a study of T cell responses to AZD1222 COVID-19 vaccine. With regard to this clone: Its specificity is unknown.

V lost 4 bases and J lost 4; bases outside the gene matches: 7. Germline CDR1 is SGDLS and CDR2 is YYNGEE. The CDR3 contains 15 residues. Measured with immunoSEQ multiplex PCR; TCRdb has only the in-frame clones, and not every one. The table has approximately 150,000 clones, nearly 95% seen once. The study's findings and limits: Vaccine-related CD4 TCRs covered spike, predominating at 160-218 and 743-854. Spike-specific TCR breadth and depth both grew after two AZD1222 doses.

This sequence was found in an adult in good health. Material: peripheral blood, obtained on day 0 of AZD1222 vaccination. This chain joins TRBV9 and TRBJ2-3, with TRBD1 identical over 9 bases. The CDR3 DNA reads as TGTGCCAGCAGCCCACGGACAGGGGAGTCAGATACGCAGTATTTT. Its protein is CASSPRTGESDTQYF. Full variable domain (rest looked up from reference TRBV9 and TRBJ2-3): DSGVTQTPKHLITATGQRVTLRCSPRSGDLSVYWYQQSLDQGLQFLIQYYNGEERAKGNILERFSAQQFPDLHSELNLSSLELGDSALYFCASSPRTGESDTQYFGPGTRLTVL.